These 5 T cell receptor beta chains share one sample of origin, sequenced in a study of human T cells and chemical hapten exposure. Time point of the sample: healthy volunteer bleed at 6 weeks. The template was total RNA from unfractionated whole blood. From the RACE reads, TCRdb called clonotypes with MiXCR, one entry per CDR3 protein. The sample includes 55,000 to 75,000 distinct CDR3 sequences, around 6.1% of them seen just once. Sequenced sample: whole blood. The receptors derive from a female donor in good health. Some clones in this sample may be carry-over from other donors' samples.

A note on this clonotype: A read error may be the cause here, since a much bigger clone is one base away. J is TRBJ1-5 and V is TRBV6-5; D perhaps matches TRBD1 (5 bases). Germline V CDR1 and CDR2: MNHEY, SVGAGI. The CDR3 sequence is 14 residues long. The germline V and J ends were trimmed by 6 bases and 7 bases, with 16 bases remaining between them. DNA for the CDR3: TGTGCCAGCAGACCTGGACATGGAGGCCAGCCCCAGCATTTT. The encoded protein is CASRPGHGGQPQHF.

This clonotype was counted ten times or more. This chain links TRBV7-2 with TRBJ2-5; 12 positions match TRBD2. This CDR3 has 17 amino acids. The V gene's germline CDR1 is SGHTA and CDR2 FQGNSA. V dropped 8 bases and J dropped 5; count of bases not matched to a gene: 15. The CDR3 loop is CASSPASGRAWGETQYF. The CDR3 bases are TGTGCCAGCTCTCCTGCTAGCGGGAGGGCCTGGGGTGAGACCCAGTACTTC.

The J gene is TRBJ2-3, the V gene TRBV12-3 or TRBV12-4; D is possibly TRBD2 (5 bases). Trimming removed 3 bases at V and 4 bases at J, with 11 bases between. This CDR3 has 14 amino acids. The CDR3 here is CASSFLGSADTQYF. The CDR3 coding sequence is TGTGCCAGCAGTTTTCTGGGGAGTGCAGATACGCAGTATTTT.

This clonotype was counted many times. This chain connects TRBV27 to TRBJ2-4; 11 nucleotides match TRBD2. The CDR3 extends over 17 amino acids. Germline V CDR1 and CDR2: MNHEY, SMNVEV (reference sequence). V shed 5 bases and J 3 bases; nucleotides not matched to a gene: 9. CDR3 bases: TGTGCCAGCAGTAAGGGACTAGCGGCTGGGGGCAAAAACATTCAGTACTTC. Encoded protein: CASSKGLAAGGKNIQYF.

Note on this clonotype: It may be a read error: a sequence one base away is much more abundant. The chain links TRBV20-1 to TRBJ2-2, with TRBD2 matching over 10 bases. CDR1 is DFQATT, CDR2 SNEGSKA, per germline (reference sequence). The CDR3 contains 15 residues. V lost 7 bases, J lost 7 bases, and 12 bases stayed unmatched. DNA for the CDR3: TGCAGTGTTAGCCCCGGACTAGCGGAGAGCGGGGAGCTGTTTTTT. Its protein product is CSVSPGLAESGELFF.